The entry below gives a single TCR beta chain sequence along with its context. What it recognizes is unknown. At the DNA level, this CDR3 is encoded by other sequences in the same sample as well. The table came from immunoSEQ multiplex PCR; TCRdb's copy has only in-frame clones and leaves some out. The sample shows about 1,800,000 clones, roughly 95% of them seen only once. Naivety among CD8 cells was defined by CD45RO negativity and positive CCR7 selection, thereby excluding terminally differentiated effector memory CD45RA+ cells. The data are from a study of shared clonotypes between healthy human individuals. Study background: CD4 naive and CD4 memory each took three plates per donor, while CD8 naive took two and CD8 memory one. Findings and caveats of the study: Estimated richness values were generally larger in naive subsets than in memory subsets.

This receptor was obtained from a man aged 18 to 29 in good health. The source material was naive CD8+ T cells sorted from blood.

CDR3 amino acids: CASSPPQGSYEQYF. CDR3 nucleotides: TGTGCCAGCTCACCACCCCAGGGTAGCTACGAGCAGTACTTC. The J gene is TRBJ2-7, the V gene TRBV18, with a possible D match to TRBD1 (5 bases). Germline CDR1 and CDR2: KGHSH and LQKENI. CDR3 length: 14 residues. The germline V and J ends were trimmed by 0 bases and 3 bases, with 9 bases remaining between them. Combining the CDR3 with reference TRBV18 and TRBJ2-7 gives the whole variable domain NAGVMQNPRHLVRRRGQEARLRCSPMKGHSHVYWYRQLPEEGLKFMVYLQKENIIDESGMPKERFSAEFPKEGPSILRIQQVVRGDSAAYFCASSPPQGSYEQYFGPGTRLTVT.